The 18 T cell receptor beta chains in this list originate from one sample, sequenced in a study of blood T cell repertoires in COVID-19. TCRdb's table, derived via immunoSEQ multiplex PCR, lists solely in-frame clones and lacks some. The table has approximately 97,000 clones, about 85% seen once. The sample taken for sequencing was peripheral blood. The receptor source for this set is an older man with acute or convalescent COVID-19.

The table lists this clone with a count of one. The chain uses TRBV21-1 and TRBJ1-4; the D call in the table, TRBD1, was not verified against the DNA. TRBV21-1 is labeled a pseudogene. This CDR3 is built from 16 residues. The CDR3 sequence: CASSPLWAIVGEKLFF. In DNA form, the CDR3 reads TGTGCCAGCAGCCCCCTATGGGCTATCGTCGGAGAAAAACTGTTTTTT.

The chain combines TRBV28 with TRBJ2-7; 8 positions agree with TRBD1. CDR1 and CDR2 from the germline V gene are MDHEN and SYDVKM. The V segment lost 5 bases and the J segment 6 bases; nucleotides outside the gene matches: 15. This CDR3 contains 16 residues. The CDR3 protein is CASSLRTGIVVAEQYF. The CDR3 region has the DNA TGTGCCAGCAGTCTCCGGACAGGGATAGTTGTGGCCGAGCAGTACTTC.

The V and J genes are TRBV5-1 and TRBJ1-1; the D gene is possibly TRBD1 (5 bases). CDR1 is SGHRS, CDR2 YFSETQ, per germline. This CDR3 has 14 amino acids. Trimming took off 6 bases at V and 1 base at J, with 13 bases between the two ends. CDR3: CASTPAGENTEAFF. The CDR3 coding sequence is TGCGCCAGCACCCCGGCGGGGGAGAACACTGAAGCTTTCTTT.

The count of this clone is one. The genes are TRBV28 and TRBJ2-7, with 9 bases fitting TRBD1. Germline CDR1 is MDHEN and CDR2 is SYDVKM. The CDR3 consists of 15 residues. Trimming at V came to 7 bases and at J to 1 base, leaving 8 bases not matched to a gene. Written as DNA, the CDR3 is TGTGCCAGCACCGGGGGACAGGGCCTATCCTACGAGCAGTACTTC. Translated, it gives CASTGGQGLSYEQYF.

This chain joins TRBV11-2 and TRBJ2-1, with 10 positions matching TRBD2. The V gene's germline CDR1 is SGHAT and CDR2 FQNNGV. V lost 0 bases, J lost 3 bases, and 8 bases stayed unmatched. CDR3 length: 18 residues. CDR3 amino acids: CASSLDGLAGVFYNEQFF. In DNA, the CDR3 is TGTGCCAGCAGCTTAGATGGCCTAGCGGGAGTATTCTACAATGAGCAGTTCTTC. Drawing the rest from reference TRBV11-2 and TRBJ2-1, the complete variable domain is EAGVAQSPRYKIIEKRQSVAFWCNPISGHATLYWYQQILGQGPKLLIQFQNNGVVDDSQLPKDRFSAERLKGVDSTLKIQPAKLEDSAVYLCASSLDGLAGVFYNEQFFGPGTRLTVL.

This chain joins TRBV24-1 and TRBJ2-3, with 12 positions matching TRBD2. CDR1 KGHDR and CDR2 SFDVKD come from the germline V gene. The CDR3 extends over 19 amino acids. After removal of 5 bases from V and 4 bases from J, the junction contained 15 bases not matched to a gene. The CDR3: CATSARGASGRGQADTQYF. CDR3 in DNA: TGTGCCACCAGTGCCCGTGGGGCTAGCGGGAGGGGGCAGGCAGATACGCAGTATTTT.

The count of this clone is one. The chain couples TRBV27 to TRBJ1-6, with unresolved D. V was clipped by 5 bases and J by 7 bases, with 15 bases between them. The CDR3 loop spans 15 amino acids. Germline V lookup: CDR1 MNHEY, CDR2 SMNVEV (reference sequence). In DNA, the CDR3 is TGTGCCAGCAGTCCACTAGTTCGGGCCAATTCACCCCTCCACTTT. It yields the protein CASSPLVRANSPLHF.

This clone was counted between two and nine times. The chain has TRBV9 and TRBJ2-1; TRBD2 agrees at 8 bases. The V gene's germline CDR1 is SGDLS and CDR2 YYNGEE. The CDR3 runs 16 residues. V was clipped by 0 bases and J by 8 bases; unmatched bases: 10. CDR3 amino acids: CASSVDPAGGLDEQFF. For the CDR3, the DNA is TGTGCCAGCAGCGTAGATCCTGCGGGAGGATTAGATGAGCAGTTCTTC. Full variable domain (missing parts from reference TRBV9 and TRBJ2-1): DSGVTQTPKHLITATGQRVTLRCSPRSGDLSVYWYQQSLDQGLQFLIQYYNGEERAKGNILERFSAQQFPDLHSELNLSSLELGDSALYFCASSVDPAGGLDEQFFGPGTRLTVL.

This chain links TRBV14 with TRBJ2-1, with D unclear. This CDR3 contains 15 residues. Trimming left V 1 base short and J 7 bases short, with 14 bases between. Germline V gene sequence: CDR1 SGHDN, CDR2 FVKESK. CDR3 DNA sequence: TGTGCCAGCAGCCAAGTTAAACAGCTGACGAATGAGCAGTTCTTC. It codes for CASSQVKQLTNEQFF.

This clone was found a few times. This chain joins TRBV27 and TRBJ2-3; D gene uncertain. The germline gives CDR1 MNHEY, CDR2 SMNVEV (reference sequence). Deletions cut 7 bases from V and 2 bases from J, with 10 bases between. This CDR3 spans 13 amino acids. The CDR3, as DNA: TGTGCCAGCACATCCAGGAACACAGATACGCAGTATTTT. This sequence encodes CASTSRNTDTQYF.

This chain connects TRBV28 to TRBJ1-3, with D possibly being TRBD1 (6 bases). CDR1 MDHEN and CDR2 SYDVKM come from the germline V gene. With 2 bases removed from V and 1 base from J, the gap between germline ends came to 12 bases. The CDR3 is 16 amino acids. CDR3 loop: CASSLLGGRSGNTIYF. CDR3 bases: TGTGCCAGCAGTTTACTCGGGGGGCGATCTGGAAACACCATATATTTT.

This clone came up many times. The CDR3 spells CASSPRQGATDTQYF. CDR3 nucleotides: TGTGCCAGCAGCCCACGGCAGGGGGCCACAGATACGCAGTATTTT. The chain joins TRBV11-3 to TRBJ2-3, with 8 bases aligning to TRBD1. The germline gives CDR1 SGHNT, CDR2 YENEEA. J gave up 2 bases and V 5 bases, and 6 bases lay outside the gene matches. This CDR3 is built from 15 residues.

The rearrangement joins TRBV18 to TRBJ1-5; weak D call: TRBD1 (5 bases). V was trimmed by 3 bases and J by 3 bases, leaving 15 bases between them. Germline lookup yields CDR1 KGHSH and CDR2 LQKENI. The CDR3 runs 16 residues. CDR3 sequence (DNA): TGTGCCAGCTCACCGGGCAGAGACAGACTCAATCAGCCCCAGCATTTT. Translating gives CASSPGRDRLNQPQHF.

The count of this clone is one. This chain connects TRBV29-1 to TRBJ2-5; D is ambiguous. The CDR3 loop spans 13 amino acids. The germline CDR1 and CDR2 sequences are SQVTM and ANQGSEA. V lost 1 base and J 5 bases, leaving 11 bases between the germline ends. Here the CDR3 reads CSVEGQALETQYF. For the CDR3, the DNA is TGCAGCGTTGAAGGTCAGGCCCTCGAGACCCAGTACTTC.

The J gene is TRBJ2-7, the V gene TRBV10-2; a possible D gene is TRBD1 (5 bases). Germline CDR1 reads WSHSY; CDR2 reads SAAADI. There are 12 residues in the CDR3. Trimming left V 3 bases short and J 3 bases short, with 6 bases between. Written as DNA, the CDR3 is TGCGCCAGCAGTGATAGGGGCTACGAGCAGTACTTC. Translated, it gives CASSDRGYEQYF.

This clone was observed once. This rearrangement joins TRBV28 to TRBJ1-2, with 9 bases identical to TRBD1. From germline, CDR1 is MDHEN and CDR2 SYDVKM. CDR3 size: 14 residues. The junction had 6 bases not matched to a gene; V was cut back by 5 bases and J by 5 bases. The CDR3 nucleotides read TGTGCCAGCAGTACGACAGGGGGTTCATATGGCTACACCTTC. Encoded protein: CASSTTGGSYGYTF.

This rearrangement joins TRBV5-8 to TRBJ1-1; TRBD1 matches 9 bases. Germline CDR1 and CDR2: SGHTS and YDEGEE. V lost 4 bases and J lost 5; bases outside the gene matches: 9. The CDR3 totals 15 residues. DNA for the CDR3: TGTGCCAGCAGCCAGGGGGGACAGGGAGTGACTGAAGCTTTCTTT. Translating it yields CASSQGGQGVTEAFF.

The gene calls are TRBV6-5 and TRBJ2-7; D is perhaps TRBD1 (6 bases). CDR1 MNHEY and CDR2 SVGAGI come from the germline V gene. The CDR3 covers 15 residues. Deletions cut 6 bases from V and 0 bases from J, with 15 bases between. CDR3 amino acids: CASSSRQVLSYEQYF. The CDR3 DNA reads as TGTGCCAGCAGCTCCCGACAGGTCCTCTCCTACGAGCAGTACTTC.